Described below is a single T cell receptor beta chain sequence and its context. The sample belongs to a study of cytomegalovirus exposure and HLA in healthy donors. The PCR ran on 60 Vbeta and 13 Jbeta primers. The method was immunoSEQ multiplex PCR; TCRdb's version includes in-frame clones alone and lacks a portion of them. The table lists some 84,000 clones, less than 80% of them singletons. This CDR3 spans 15 amino acids. Deletions cut 3 bases from V and 1 base from J, with 10 bases between. Germline V lookup: CDR1 SEHNR, CDR2 FQNEAQ (reference sequence). V and J are TRBV7-9 and TRBJ1-5; D gene ambiguous. Sequencing input: PBMCs. The source is a woman aged 40 to 50 in good health and CMV-seropositive. As DNA, the CDR3 is TGTGCCAGCAGCTTCGAGAACCCGAGCAATCAGCCCCAGCATTTT. Protein product: CASSFENPSNQPQHF. Supplemented by reference TRBV7-9 and TRBJ1-5, the full variable domain reads DTGVSQNPRHKITKRGQNVTFRCDPISEHNRLYWYRQTLGQGPEFLTYFQNEAQLEKSRLLSDRFSAERPKGSFSTLEIQRTEQGDSAMYLCASSFENPSNQPQHFGDGTRLSIL.